This TCR beta chain was captured by sequencing in a study of blood T cell repertoires in COVID-19. Whole-study context: Acute-phase and convalescent COVID-19 samples originated in the United States, Italy and Spain.

Germline V gene lookup returns CDR1 MNHNY and CDR2 SVGAGI (reference sequence). The CDR3 runs 11 residues. Trimming pared 7 bases from V and 5 bases from J, leaving 6 bases between. The repertoire was sequenced with immunoSEQ multiplex PCR; TCRdb's copy has only in-frame clones and lacks some. This table holds tens of thousands of clones, 85% to 90% found once. This receptor was obtained from a woman aged 55-70 years with COVID-19, enrolled during active disease. The chain employs TRBV6-6 and TRBJ1-3; D call uncertain. What was sequenced was peripheral blood. The CDR3 nucleotides are TGTGCCAGCAATCAGAGAAACACCATATATTTT. Amino acid sequence: CASNQRNTIYF.